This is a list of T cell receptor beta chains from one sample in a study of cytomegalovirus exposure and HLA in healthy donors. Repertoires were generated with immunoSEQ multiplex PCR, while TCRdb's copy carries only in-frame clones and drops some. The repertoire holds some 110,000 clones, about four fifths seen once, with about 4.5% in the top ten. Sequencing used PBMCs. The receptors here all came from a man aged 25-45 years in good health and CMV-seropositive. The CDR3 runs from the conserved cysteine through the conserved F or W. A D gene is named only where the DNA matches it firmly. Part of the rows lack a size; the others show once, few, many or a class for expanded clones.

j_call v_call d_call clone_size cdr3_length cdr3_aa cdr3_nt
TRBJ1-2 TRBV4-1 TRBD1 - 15 CASSQTRTGVYGYTF TGCGCCAGCAGCCAAACCCGGACAGGCGTTTATGGCTACACCTTC
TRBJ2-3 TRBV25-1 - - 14 CASSDGVRTDTQYF TGTGCCAGCAGTGACGGGGTTAGGACAGATACGCAGTATTTT
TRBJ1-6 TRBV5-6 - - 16 CASSLGTSSYNSPLHF TGTGCCAGCAGCTTGGGGACTAGCTCCTATAATTCACCCCTCCACTTT
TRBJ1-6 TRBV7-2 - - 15 CASSLAGGRGSPLHF TGTGCCAGCAGCCTTGCGGGGGGGAGGGGTTCACCCCTCCACTTT
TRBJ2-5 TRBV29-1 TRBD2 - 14 CSALPGLAVETQYF TGCAGCGCCCTTCCGGGACTAGCGGTGGAGACCCAGTACTTC
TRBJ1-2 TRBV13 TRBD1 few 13 CASSWDRDYGYTF TGTGCCAGCAGCTGGGACAGGGACTATGGCTACACCTTC
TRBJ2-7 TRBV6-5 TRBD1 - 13 CASRSGQGYEQYF TGTGCCAGCAGATCGGGACAGGGTTACGAGCAGTACTTC
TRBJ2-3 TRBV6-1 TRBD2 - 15 CASSPSGGAPDTQYF TGTGCCAGCAGCCCTAGCGGGGGGGCCCCAGATACGCAGTATTTT
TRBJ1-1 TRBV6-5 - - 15 CASRPRGKMNTEAFF TGTGCCAGCAGACCCCGGGGGAAGATGAACACTGAAGCTTTCTTT
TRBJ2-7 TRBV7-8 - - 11 CASSLIRGLNF TGTGCCAGCAGCTTAATCCGGGGGTTAAACTTC
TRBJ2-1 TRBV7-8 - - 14 CASSLYEPYNEQFF TGTGCCAGCAGCTTATATGAGCCCTACAATGAGCAGTTCTTC
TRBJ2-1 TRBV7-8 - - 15 CASSLSGYSYNEQFF TGTGCCAGCAGTCTTAGCGGCTACTCGTACAATGAGCAGTTCTTC
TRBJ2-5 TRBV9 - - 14 CASSVGLRQETQYF TGTGCCAGCAGCGTAGGTCTTCGGCAAGAGACCCAGTACTTC
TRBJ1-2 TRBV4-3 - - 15 CASSQVTVRGYGYTF TGCGCCAGCAGCCAAGTTACAGTTCGGGGCTATGGCTACACCTTC
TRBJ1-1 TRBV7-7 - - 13 CASSKDRNTEAFF TGTGCTAGCAGCAAGGACAGGAACACTGAAGCTTTCTTT
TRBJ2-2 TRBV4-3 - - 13 CASSPLESGELFF TGCGCCAGCAGCCCACTCGAGTCCGGGGAGCTGTTTTTT
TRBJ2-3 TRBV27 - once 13 CASSDRFGDTQYF TGTGCCAGCAGTGACAGGTTCGGGGATACGCAGTATTTT
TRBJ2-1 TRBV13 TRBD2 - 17 CASSLGLLAGGYNEQFF TGTGCCAGCAGCTTAGGCCTACTAGCGGGAGGGTACAATGAGCAGTTCTTC
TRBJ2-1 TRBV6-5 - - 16 CASSYSTGEWDNEQFF TGTGCCAGCAGTTATAGTACGGGGGAGTGGGACAATGAGCAGTTCTTC
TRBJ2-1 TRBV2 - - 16 CASSERGASSYNEQFF TGTGCCAGCAGTGAAAGGGGCGCGAGCTCCTACAATGAGCAGTTCTTC
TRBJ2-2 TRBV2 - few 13 CASSTMSTGELFF TGTGCCAGCAGTACAATGTCCACCGGGGAGCTGTTTTTT
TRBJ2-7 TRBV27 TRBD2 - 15 CASSSLAGAGYEQYF TGTGCCAGCAGTTCCCTAGCGGGAGCAGGCTACGAGCAGTACTTC
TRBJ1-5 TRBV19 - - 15 CASSYGPRHNQPQHF TGTGCCAGTAGTTATGGCCCGAGGCACAATCAGCCCCAGCATTTT
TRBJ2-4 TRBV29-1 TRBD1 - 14 CSADGAGGLDSQYF TGCAGCGCCGACGGGGCAGGGGGCTTGGACAGTCAGTACTTC
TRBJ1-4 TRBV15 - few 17 CATSRVGGQGPNEKLFF TGTGCCACCAGCCGTGTTGGAGGGCAGGGACCTAATGAAAAACTGTTTTTT
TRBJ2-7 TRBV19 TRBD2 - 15 CASSISPSGIYEQYF TGTGCCAGTAGTATATCGCCTAGCGGGATCTACGAGCAGTACTTC
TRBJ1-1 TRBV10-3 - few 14 CAISGSPGDTEAFF TGTGCCATCAGTGGTTCACCCGGGGACACTGAAGCTTTCTTT
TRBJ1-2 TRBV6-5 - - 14 CASSTTRTGGGYTF TGTGCCAGCAGTACTACTAGGACGGGCGGTGGCTACACCTTC
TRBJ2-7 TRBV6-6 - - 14 CASSYEPGGYEQYF TGTGCCAGCAGTTACGAGCCCGGGGGCTACGAGCAGTACTTC
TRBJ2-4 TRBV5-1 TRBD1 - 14 CASSFTGGLSIQYF TGCGCCAGCAGCTTCACAGGGGGATTGAGCATTCAGTACTTC
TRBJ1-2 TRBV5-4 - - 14 CASSLGVGSYGYTF TGTGCCAGCAGCTTGGGCGTCGGGTCCTATGGCTACACCTTC
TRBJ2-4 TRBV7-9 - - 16 CSSSPIMGRAKNIQYF TGTTCCAGCAGCCCGATAATGGGGAGAGCCAAAAACATTCAGTACTTC
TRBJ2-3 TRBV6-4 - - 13 CASSVREGDTQYF TGTGCCAGCAGTGTCAGGGAAGGAGATACGCAGTATTTT
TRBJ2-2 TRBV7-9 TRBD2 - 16 CASSLPGGTNTGELFF TGTGCCAGCAGCCTTCCGGGGGGAACGAACACCGGGGAGCTGTTTTTT
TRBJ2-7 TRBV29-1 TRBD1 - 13 CSVADRETYEQYF TGCAGCGTTGCTGACAGGGAAACCTACGAGCAGTACTTC
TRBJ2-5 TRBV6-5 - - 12 CASSFLRETQYF TGTGCCAGCAGTTTCCTCAGGGAGACCCAGTACTTC
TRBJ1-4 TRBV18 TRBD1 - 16 CASSPTLGQSIEKLFF TGTGCCAGCTCACCTACCTTGGGACAGTCTATTGAAAAACTGTTTTTT
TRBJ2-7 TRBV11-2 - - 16 CASSDRPAGSSYEQYF TGTGCCAGCAGCGACCGCCCCGCTGGGAGCTCCTACGAGCAGTACTTC
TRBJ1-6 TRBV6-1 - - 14 CASSVWNRDSPLHF TGTGCCAGCAGTGTGTGGAACCGGGATTCACCCCTCCACTTT
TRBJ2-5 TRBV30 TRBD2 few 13 CAWSVGLAGGPHF TGTGCCTGGAGTGTAGGGCTAGCGGGGGGGCCTCACTTC
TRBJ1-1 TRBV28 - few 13 CASTRGWSTEAFF TGTGCCAGCACCCGTGGGTGGAGCACTGAAGCTTTCTTT